This T cell receptor beta chain was observed in a study of tumor-infiltrating lymphocytes in primary liver carcinoma. Background on the study: Each of the growths was stage T1-T3 N0M0, extending about 4.2 to 11 cm across. Samples produced roughly 3.65 to 7.13 million productive TCRbeta reads, comparable across tissue types.

Germline V CDR1 and CDR2: GTSNPN, SVGIG (reference sequence). The CDR3 loop spans 12 amino acids. Trimming removed 3 bases from V and 6 bases from J, with 9 bases in between. Co-extraction of RNA and DNA was performed on about 20-32 mg of unsorted bulk tissue. Resecting the tumor surgically was how the patients' primary liver carcinoma was treated. Samples were taken from five separate regions of every tumor. From around 530 ng of total RNA, TCR beta-specific cDNA was reverse-transcribed using a constant-region primer. For TCR beta, libraries were produced by three nested multiplex PCR rounds using slightly modified ARM-PCR. TRBV1-TRBV30 forward primers paired with a C-beta reverse primer were used in the first two PCR rounds, which ran 9 to 10 cycles each. One entry per CDR3 protein results from TCRdb running MiXCR on the multiplex PCR reads. This sample has about 120,000 distinct CDR3 sequences, with around two thirds found just once.

Regarding this clonotype: It may be a read error: a sequence one base away is much more abundant.

The sequencing sample was made of liver tumor tissue from sampling region 1. Subset in this sample: tumor region T1, superior pole. The origin of this receptor is a woman aged 55-75 years with primary liver carcinoma and hepatitis B virus infection. The chain is built from TRBV30 and TRBJ1-5; D remains unclear. The CDR3 loop reads CAWSQCGQPQHF. For the CDR3, the DNA is TGTGCCTGGAGCCAGTGCGGTCAGCCCCAGCATTTT.